This T cell receptor beta chain is drawn from a study of blood T cells in healthy people across ages. Study-wide background: Using template switching, researchers captured about one barcoded beta molecule for each two T cells. Notes on the study in general: Estimates of total diversity, which came from one million sequenced T cells, were considered to be underestimates. Using unsorted PBMCs precluded a conclusive naive versus antigen-experienced comparison.

Notes on this clonotype: Antigen unknown.

A second PCR, run for roughly 7 to 11 cycles, used a sample-barcoded 5' primer plus a J-beta primer mix. TCRdb re-called the 5' RACE reads with MiXCR, one entry per CDR3 protein. Of hundreds of thousands of distinct CDR3 sequences listed, roughly 64% were seen once; the top ten hold about 20%. The trim removed 4 bases at V and 0 bases at J, leaving 9 bases unmatched. The CDR3 extends over 16 amino acids. In germline, CDR1 is LGHNA, CDR2 YNFKEQ. This chain uses TRBV4-2 with TRBJ2-7; 7 bases agree with TRBD2. Sequencing was carried out using blood. The source of this sequence is a man aged 25-40 years in good health. For the CDR3, the DNA is TGTGCCAGCAGCCGAGGCGTGCTAGCGGCCTCCTACGAGCAGTACTTC. This encodes CASSRGVLAASYEQYF.